These 16 T cell receptor beta chains originate from one sample sequenced in a study of T cell clonality in common variable immunodeficiency. Study results and limitations: Reportedly, TCR beta sequences from common variable immunodeficiency showed fewer deletions and N-nucleotide insertions.

Antigens of these TCRs are unknown. Assay used: immunoSEQ multiplex PCR; TCRdb lists only in-frame clones, some missing. Observed in the sample are about 28,000 clones, none of them singletons. The sequencing input was peripheral blood mononuclear cells. Receptors were obtained from a human donor with common variable immunodeficiency.

Comments on this clone: The junction departs from the called germline gene at one end, perhaps through a read error. The read falls 3 residues short of the CDR3 end, and the missing part is taken from the germline J gene. The chain employs TRBV7-9 and TRBJ2-3; D is unclear. Per the germline V gene, CDR1 is SEHNR and CDR2 is FQNEAQ (reference sequence). The CDR3 has 12 residues. The CDR3 bases that were read are TGTTCCAGCAGCTTATCCGCAGATACG. Its protein product is CSSSLSADT. The full-length CDR3 reads as CSSSLSADTQYF.

Ten or more counts support this clone. The read gets to within 3 residues of the CDR3 end, and the germline J gene fills in the rest. J is TRBJ2-3 and V is TRBV20-1, with TRBD2 matching over 9 bases. The CDR3 runs 15 residues. Unmatched junction bases numbered 10, after V lost 6 bases and J lost 3 bases. Germline V gives CDR1 DFQATT, CDR2 SNEGSKA (reference sequence). Partial CDR3 DNA: TGCAGTGCGACCGACCTAGCGGGGTTGACAGATACG. Its protein is CSATDLAGLTDT. The whole CDR3 protein is CSATDLAGLTDTQYF.

This clone was seen at least ten times. The observed sequence ends 3 residues before the CDR3 terminus, with the missing tail filled in from the germline J gene. The gene calls are TRBV10-3 and TRBJ2-2, with no clear D. Germline V CDR1 and CDR2: ENHRY, SYGVKD. Trimming took off 3 bases at V and 1 base at J, with 6 bases between the two ends. This CDR3 contains 14 residues. Incomplete CDR3 DNA: TGTGCCATCAGTGATTTCCAGAACACCGGGGAG. This encodes CAISDFQNTGE. The complete CDR3 reads CAISDFQNTGELFF.

Remarks on this clone: The observed sequence ends 3 residues before the CDR3 terminus, with the missing tail filled in from the germline J gene. The rearrangement links TRBV7-2 to TRBJ2-2; no firm D call. CDR3 length equals 15 residues. The germline V gene encodes CDR1 SGHTA and CDR2 FQGNSA. With 3 bases removed from V and 1 base from J, the gap between germline ends came to 9 bases. CDR3 DNA, as far as it was read: TGTGCCAGCAGCTTCTCTACCCTGAACACCGGGGAG. It yields the protein CASSFSTLNTGE. The entire CDR3 sequence reads CASSFSTLNTGELFF.

This clone has just a few counts. The read gets to within 3 residues of the CDR3 end, and the germline J gene fills in the rest. This sequence joins TRBV7-6 and TRBJ1-4; 9 bases are a match to TRBD1. This CDR3 comprises 17 residues. The ends lost 3 bases at V and 7 bases at J; junction bases unmatched: 12. CDR1 is SGHVS, CDR2 FNYEAQ, per germline. CDR3 in amino acids: CASSFGRHRGLVEKLFF. CDR3 DNA, as far as it was read: TGTGCCAGCAGCTTTGGCAGACACAGGGGGCTAGTTGAAAAA. Complete variable domain (other parts from reference TRBV7-6 and TRBJ1-4): GAGVSQSPRYKVTKRGQDVALRCDPISGHVSLYWYRQALGQGPEFLTYFNYEAQQDKSGLPNDRFSAERPEGSISTLTIQRTEQRDSAMYRCASSFGRHRGLVEKLFFGSGTQLSVL.

This clone was picked up a small number of times. The CDR3 is cut off 3 residues early in the read; its end comes from the germline J gene. The chain uses TRBV7-9 and TRBJ2-1; TRBD1 aligns across 7 bases. Germline V gene lookup returns CDR1 SEHNR and CDR2 FQNEAQ (reference sequence). The CDR3 extends over 14 amino acids. V shed 5 bases and J 9 bases; nucleotides not matched to a gene: 10. Here the CDR3 reads CASSTRQGNSEQFF. The covered CDR3 bases are TGTGCCAGCAGCACCCGACAGGGTAATAGTGAG.

This clone showed up just a few times. The CDR3 goes on 3 residues after the read ends, and that part is filled in from the germline J gene. The chain combines TRBV6-1 with TRBJ2-5; 7 bases match TRBD1. CDR1 MNHNS and CDR2 SASEGT come from the germline V gene. Trimming at V came to 2 bases and at J to 1 base, leaving 4 bases not matched to a gene. This CDR3 spans 15 amino acids. The CDR3 spells CASSESTGIQETQYF. The CDR3 DNA, read in part, is TGTGCCAGCAGTGAATCGACAGGGATCCAAGAGACC.

With respect to this clone: The read terminates 3 residues before the CDR3 end, so the remaining end is supplied by the germline J gene. This sequence joins TRBV7-8 and TRBJ2-5; D unclear. Looked up from germline, CDR1 is SGHVS and CDR2 is FQNEAQ. The CDR3 totals 14 residues. The germline V and J ends were trimmed by 1 base and 5 bases, with 11 bases remaining between them. CDR3 in amino acids: CASSLGSGSETQYF. The sequenced CDR3 bases are TGTGCCAGCAGCTTAGGGTCGGGTTCGGAGACC. The variable domain in full, completed from reference TRBV7-8 and TRBJ2-5, reads GAGVSQSPRYKVAKRGQDVALRCDPISGHVSLFWYQQALGQGPEFLTYFQNEAQLDKSGLPSDRFFAERPEGSVSTLKIQRTQQEDSAVYLCASSLGSGSETQYFGPGTRLLVL.

There are many counts of this clone. The read gets to within 3 residues of the CDR3 end, and the germline J gene fills in the rest. The chain carries TRBV18 and TRBJ1-5; D may be TRBD1 (5 bases). Trimming shortened V by 4 bases and J by 5 bases, and 15 bases separated the two germline ends. The CDR3 length is 15 residues. Germline CDR1 is KGHSH and CDR2 is LQKENI. CDR3 DNA, as far as it was read: TGTGCCAGCTCACGGGTAAACGGGGGATATCAGCCC. Translating it yields CASSRVNGGYQP. The full CDR3 reads CASSRVNGGYQPQHF.

This clone was detected many times. The read ends 3 residues early relative to the CDR3; the germline J gene fills the gap. This rearrangement joins TRBV19 to TRBJ2-3; 10 bases line up with TRBD1. The CDR3 spans 15 residues. With V trimmed by 5 bases and J by 4 bases, 6 bases remained unmatched. Per the germline V gene, CDR1 is LNHDA and CDR2 is SQIVND (reference sequence). The CDR3 reads CASSLRGQGSDTQYF. The sequenced part of the CDR3 DNA is TGTGCCAGTAGTCTAAGGGGACAGGGGTCAGATACG.

Note on this clone: The CDR3 is cut off 3 residues early in the read; its end comes from the germline J gene. This sample includes further DNA sequences coding for the same CDR3. V and J are TRBV18 and TRBJ2-2; 9 positions match TRBD2. V shed 3 bases, J shed 5 bases, and the junction held 4 bases outside the gene matches. Germline assignment: CDR1 KGHSH and CDR2 LQKENI. The CDR3 has 15 amino acids. The chain's CDR3 is CASSPPSGDTGELFF. The covered CDR3 bases are TGTGCCAGCTCACCGCCTAGCGGGGATACCGGGGAG.

A note on this clone: The read falls 3 residues short of the CDR3 end, and the missing part is taken from the germline J gene. This rearrangement joins TRBV7-7 to TRBJ1-3; D is unclear. This CDR3 region has 15 residues. V lost 2 bases, J lost 0 bases, and 8 bases lay in between. CDR1 is SSHAT, CDR2 FNYEAQ, per germline (reference sequence). CDR3 bases read: TGTGCCAGCAGCTTAAACTCCAACTCTGGAAACACC. Amino acid sequence: CASSLNSNSGNT. The entire CDR3 is CASSLNSNSGNTIYF.

The sample holds many counts of this clone. Sequencing ends 3 residues short of the CDR3 end; the germline J gene provides the rest. This rearrangement joins TRBV20-1 to TRBJ1-6; D may be TRBD1 (5 bases). V was pared by 5 bases and J by 7 bases, with 21 bases between. This CDR3 has 16 amino acids. Germline lookup yields CDR1 DFQATT and CDR2 SNEGSKA (reference sequence). CDR3 in amino acids: CSAGTISPGRNSPLHF. The sequenced part of the CDR3 DNA is TGCAGTGCTGGAACCATATCGCCAGGGAGGAATTCACCC.

This clone was detected ten times or more. The CDR3 extends 3 residues past the end of the read, so its final part is completed from the germline J gene. The rearrangement links TRBV19 to TRBJ2-2, with D possibly TRBD1 on 6 matching bases. From germline, CDR1 is LNHDA and CDR2 SQIVND (reference sequence). Trimming cost V 6 bases and J 1 base, with 9 bases left between them. The CDR3 length is 14 residues. The CDR3 DNA, read in part, is TGTGCCAGTAGCTTGACAGGGAACACCGGGGAG. Its translation: CASSLTGNTGE. The CDR3, in full, reads CASSLTGNTGELFF.

This clone occurred many times. The read finishes 3 residues shy of the CDR3 end, and the germline J gene is used to complete it. The J gene is TRBJ1-6, the V gene TRBV6-2 or TRBV6-3, with TRBD1 matching over 11 bases. CDR3 length: 15 amino acids. Germline-derived CDR1 and CDR2 are MNHEY and SVGEGT. Trimming took 6 bases from V and 7 from J; bases not matched to a gene: 5. The CDR3 DNA, read in part, is TGTGCCAGCAGCCTGGGACAGGGGGAAAATTCACCC. Amino acid sequence: CASSLGQGENSP. The entire CDR3 reads CASSLGQGENSPLHF.

This clone has more than one count but fewer than ten. The CDR3 extends 3 residues past the end of the read, so its final part is completed from the germline J gene. The chain recombines TRBV20-1 with TRBJ2-1, with a possible D match to TRBD2 (7 bases). CDR3 length: 14 residues. Germline CDR1 is DFQATT and CDR2 is SNEGSKA (reference sequence). V shed 6 bases and J shed 7 bases, with 19 bases lying between them. The sequenced part of the CDR3 DNA is TGCAGTGCCCTAGGTGCGGGGGCTTTGAATGAG. The encoded protein is CSALGAGALNE. Given in full, the CDR3 is CSALGAGALNEQFF.